The T cell receptor (beta chain) described here comes from a study of early T cells in non-severe SARS-CoV-2 infection. The junction had 9 bases not matched to a gene; V was cut back by 6 bases and J by 2 bases. The germline V gene has CDR1 DFQATT and CDR2 SNEGSKA (reference sequence). The CDR3 is made up of 14 amino acids. TCRdb analysed the 5' RACE reads with MiXCR anew, one entry per CDR3 protein. The sample yields about 77,000 distinct CDR3 sequences, over 9% seen once. The gene calls are TRBV20-1 and TRBJ2-7, with 8 positions matching TRBD2. This receptor was obtained from an adult who was a healthcare worker with PCR-confirmed SARS-CoV-2 infection or an uninfected control (not recorded which). The sample consisted of whole blood. The CDR3 region is CSARGLAATYEQYF. DNA of the CDR3: TGCAGTGCGCGCGGACTAGCCGCCACCTACGAGCAGTACTTC.